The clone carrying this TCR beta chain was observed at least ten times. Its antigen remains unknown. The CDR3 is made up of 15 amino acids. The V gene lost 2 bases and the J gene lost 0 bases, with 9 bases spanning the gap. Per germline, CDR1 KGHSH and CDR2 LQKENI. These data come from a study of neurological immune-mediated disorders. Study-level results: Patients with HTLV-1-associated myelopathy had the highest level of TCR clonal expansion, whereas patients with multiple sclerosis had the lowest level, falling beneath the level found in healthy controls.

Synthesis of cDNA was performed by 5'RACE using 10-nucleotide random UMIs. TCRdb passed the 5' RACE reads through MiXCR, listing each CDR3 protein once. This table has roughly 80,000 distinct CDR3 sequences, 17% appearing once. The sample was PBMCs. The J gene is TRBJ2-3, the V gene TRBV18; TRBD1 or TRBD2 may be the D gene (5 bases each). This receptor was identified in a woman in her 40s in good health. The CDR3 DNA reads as TGTGCCAGCTCACCATTGGGACCGAGCACAGATACGCAGTATTTT. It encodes CASSPLGPSTDTQYF.